The clone carrying this T cell receptor (beta chain) was seen many times. The sample belongs to a study of Graves' ophthalmopathy and Graves' hyperthyroidism. Amplification targeted the TCR beta CDR3 regions, with RNA transcripts as the source material. HTBI-primed first-round RT-PCR preceded second-round multiplex PCR. TCRdb used MiXCR to reprocess the multiplex PCR reads, holding one entry per CDR3 protein. The top ten hold roughly 3% of the sample, which has hundreds of thousands of distinct CDR3 sequences, roughly 21% seen once. The CDR3 loop spans 14 amino acids. V dropped 6 bases and J dropped 3; count of bases not matched to a gene: 4. Looked up from germline, CDR1 is SNHLY and CDR2 is FYNNEI.

The chain uses TRBV2 and TRBJ2-7; the match to TRBD2 covers 11 bases. The sample comprised peripheral blood. This TCR derives from a woman younger than 35 with stable Graves' hyperthyroidism. CDR3 in amino acids: CASSLSGGGYEQYF. The CDR3 nucleotides are TGTGCCAGCAGCCTTAGCGGGGGGGGCTACGAGCAGTACTTC.